This T cell receptor beta chain was observed in a study of control samples from healthy donors and cancer patients (dated by TCRdb to 2019 to 2021). The count of this clone is one. Its antigen specificity is not known. No base-level quality is on record; no much larger clone is a single base apart. Libraries were constructed by the immunoSEQ multiplex PCR assay. As stored in TCRdb, this immuneACCESS dataset retains in-frame rearrangements with V and J assigned. A fraction of the clones does not appear; measured against another copy, unresolved V genes explain less than half of the discrepancy, and the remainder lacks a known reason. This sample comprises around 76,000 clones, around 90% of them detected only once. The top ten hold about 9.5% of the sample. V was cut back by 2 bases and J by 4 bases, leaving a gap of 14 bases between them. According to the germline V gene (reference sequence), CDR1 reads LNHDA and CDR2 reads SQIVND. Spanning cysteine to phenylalanine, the CDR3 consists of 15 amino acids. The sequence is cut down to CDR3 DNA, 45 bases in frame from base 1.

Sequences were obtained from PBMCs. This TCR was recovered from a woman between 45 and 60 years old with colorectal cancer. This receptor chain uses TRBV19 and TRBJ1-2, with the D gene uncertain. For the CDR3, the sequence is CASSITLQTSYGYTF. The DNA sequence is TGTGCCAGTAGTATAACTTTACAGACGAGCTATGGCTACACCTTC.